This TCR beta chain was retrieved from a study of cytomegalovirus exposure and HLA in healthy donors. Study outcomes and limitations: Some V segments, TRBV6-2 and TRBV6-3 among them, were indistinguishable and were therefore excluded.

Germline-derived CDR1 and CDR2 are MNHEY and SVGAGI. The CDR3 length is 16 residues. Trimming cost V 2 bases and J 7 bases; bases outside gene matches: 10. This clone has only a few counts. Its specificity is unknown. PCR primers comprised 60 Vbeta and 13 Jbeta primers. Repertoires were generated with immunoSEQ multiplex PCR, while TCRdb's copy carries only in-frame clones and drops some. The data show about 130,000 clones, with approximately 61% seen just once and about 1.5% held by the top ten. The TCR comes from a human donor in good health. Sequencing was carried out using PBMCs. The chain has TRBV6-5 and TRBJ2-1; 8 nucleotides align to TRBD2. CDR3 residues: CASSYDRLAGPNEQFF. CDR3 in DNA: TGTGCCAGCAGTTACGACCGGCTAGCGGGTCCGAATGAGCAGTTCTTC.